This T cell receptor beta chain was retrieved from a study of control samples from healthy donors and cancer patients (dated by TCRdb to the early 2020s). Libraries came from the immunoSEQ multiplex PCR assay. In TCRdb, the immuneACCESS table is reduced to in-frame sequences with V and J assigned. These tables do not hold every clone; where another copy was compared, an unresolved V gene accounts for under half, and the others remain unexplained. The sample table holds about 190,000 clones, of which about 90% were seen once. The top ten clones comprise approximately 2% of the sample. V and J are truncated by 3 bases and 1 base respectively, leaving an intervening sequence of 4 bases. The CDR3, cysteine through phenylalanine, is 12 amino acids long. Only the CDR3 portion is preserved as DNA: 36 bases, with reading frame beginning at the first base. The CDR1 and CDR2 encoded by the germline V gene (reference sequence) are PRHDT and FYEKMQ.

Concerning this clone itself: Its antigen is unknown. No qualities accompany the bases; no much larger clone lies one base away.

Rearrangement joined TRBV13 to TRBJ2-7; the D gene cannot be named for sure. The material sequenced was blood. This clonotype originated in a man younger than 40 in good health. The CDR3 has the sequence CASSFSSYEQYF. The nucleotide sequence is given as TGTGCCAGCAGCTTCTCTTCCTACGAGCAGTACTTC.